This TCR beta chain was retrieved from a study of blood T cell repertoires in COVID-19. For the study at large: Acute-phase and convalescent COVID-19 samples originated in the United States, Italy and Spain.

Participants spanned ages roughly 18 to 90 years and resided in 20 to 25 US areas. Recovered Cohort 3 donors showed two negative PCRs, clearance, or symptom resolution. Only one count was recorded for this clone. The CDR3 consists of 15 residues. Trimming cost V 2 bases and J 6 bases; bases outside gene matches: 3. CDR1 MNHEY and CDR2 SMNVEV come from the germline V gene (reference sequence). Assay used: immunoSEQ multiplex PCR; TCRdb lists only in-frame clones, some missing. Seen here are over 200,000 clones, 80% to 90% observed once, and the top ten hold approximately 2%. The sample consisted of PBMCs or T cells enriched from blood (not recorded which). The J gene is TRBJ2-2, the V gene TRBV27; TRBD2 matches 10 bases. The sequence was collected from a woman between 45 and 60 years old who had recovered from COVID-19. This CDR3 is CASSLLSGRAGELFF. For the CDR3, the DNA is TGTGCCAGCAGTTTACTGAGCGGGAGGGCCGGGGAGCTGTTTTTT.